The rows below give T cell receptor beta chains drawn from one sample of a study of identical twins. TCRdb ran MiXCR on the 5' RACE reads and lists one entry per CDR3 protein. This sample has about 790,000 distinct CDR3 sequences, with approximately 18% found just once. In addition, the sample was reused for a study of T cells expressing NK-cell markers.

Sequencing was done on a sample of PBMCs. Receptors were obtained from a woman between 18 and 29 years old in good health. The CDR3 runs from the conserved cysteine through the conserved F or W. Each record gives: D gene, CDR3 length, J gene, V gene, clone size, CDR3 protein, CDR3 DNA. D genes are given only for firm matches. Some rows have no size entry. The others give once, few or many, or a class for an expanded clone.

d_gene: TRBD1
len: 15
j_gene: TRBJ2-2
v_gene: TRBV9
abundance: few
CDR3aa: CASSGDRGDTGELFF
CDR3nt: TGTGCCAGCAGCGGAGACAGGGGGGACACCGGGGAGCTGTTTTTT

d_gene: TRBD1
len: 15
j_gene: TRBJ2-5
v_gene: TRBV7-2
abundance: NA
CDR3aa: CASSQNGQGQETQYF
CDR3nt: TGTGCCAGCAGCCAAAACGGACAGGGACAAGAGACCCAGTACTTC

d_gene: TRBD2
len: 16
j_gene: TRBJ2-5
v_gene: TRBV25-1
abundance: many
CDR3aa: CASSEGQASGVETQYF
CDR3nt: TGTGCCAGCAGTGAAGGTCAGGCTAGCGGGGTAGAGACCCAGTACTTC

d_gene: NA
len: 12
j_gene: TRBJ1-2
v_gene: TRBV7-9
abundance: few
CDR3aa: CASSLEVRSYTF
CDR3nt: TGTGCCAGCAGCTTAGAAGTCAGATCGTACACCTTC

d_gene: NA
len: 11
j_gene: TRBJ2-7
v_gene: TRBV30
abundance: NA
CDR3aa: CAWSPDYEQYF
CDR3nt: TGTGCCTGGAGTCCCGACTACGAGCAGTACTTC

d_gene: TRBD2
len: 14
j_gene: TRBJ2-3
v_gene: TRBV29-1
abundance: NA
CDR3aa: CSVESGGGTDTQYF
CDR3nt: TGCAGCGTTGAGAGCGGGGGAGGCACAGATACGCAGTATTTT

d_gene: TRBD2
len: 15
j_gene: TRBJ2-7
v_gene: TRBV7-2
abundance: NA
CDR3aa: CASSQISGSSYEQYF
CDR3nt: TGTGCCAGCAGCCAAATTAGCGGGAGCTCCTACGAGCAGTACTTC

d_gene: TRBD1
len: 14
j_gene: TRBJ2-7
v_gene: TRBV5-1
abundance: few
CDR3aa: CASSGGTGAEEQYF
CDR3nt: TGCGCCAGCAGCGGCGGGACAGGGGCGGAGGAGCAGTACTTC

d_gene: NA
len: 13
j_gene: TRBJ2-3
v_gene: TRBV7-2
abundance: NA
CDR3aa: CASGRAYTDTQYF
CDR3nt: TGTGCCAGCGGCCGGGCGTACACAGATACGCAGTATTTT

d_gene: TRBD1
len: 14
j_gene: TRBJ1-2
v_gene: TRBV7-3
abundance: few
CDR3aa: CASSADRESYGYTF
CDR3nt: TGTGCCAGCAGCGCGGACAGGGAATCCTATGGCTACACCTTC

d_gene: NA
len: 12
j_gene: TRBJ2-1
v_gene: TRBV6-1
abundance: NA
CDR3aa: CASSEPWSEQFF
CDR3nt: TGTGCCAGCAGTGAACCGTGGTCTGAGCAGTTCTTC

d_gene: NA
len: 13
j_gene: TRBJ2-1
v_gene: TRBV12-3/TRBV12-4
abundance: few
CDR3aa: CASSLRRNNEQFF
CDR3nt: TGTGCCAGCAGTTTGAGGCGGAACAATGAGCAGTTCTTC

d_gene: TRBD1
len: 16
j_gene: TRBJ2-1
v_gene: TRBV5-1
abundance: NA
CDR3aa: CASSLPLQGASNEQFF
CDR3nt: TGCGCCAGCAGCTTACCTTTACAGGGGGCAAGCAATGAGCAGTTCTTC

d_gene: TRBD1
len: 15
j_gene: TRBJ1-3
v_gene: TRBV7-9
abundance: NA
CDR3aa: CASSLTGQGRNTIYF
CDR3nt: TGTGCCAGCAGCTTGACGGGACAGGGACGAAACACCATATATTTT

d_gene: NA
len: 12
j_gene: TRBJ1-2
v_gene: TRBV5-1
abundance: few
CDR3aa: CASSLELGGYTF
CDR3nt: TGCGCCAGCAGCTTGGAACTGGGCGGCTACACCTTC

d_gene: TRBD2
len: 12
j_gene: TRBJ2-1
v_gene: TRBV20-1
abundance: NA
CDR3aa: CSAGRTSRQQFF
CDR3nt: TGCAGTGCTGGTAGGACTAGTCGACAGCAGTTCTTC

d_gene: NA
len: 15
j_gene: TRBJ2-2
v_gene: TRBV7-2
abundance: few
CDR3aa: CASSLGTPITRELFF
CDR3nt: TGTGCCAGCAGCCTCGGAACCCCCATTACGCGGGAGCTGTTTTTT

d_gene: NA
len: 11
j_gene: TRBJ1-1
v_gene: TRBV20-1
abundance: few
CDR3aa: CSAAQGAEAFF
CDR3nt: TGCAGTGCCGCACAAGGGGCTGAAGCTTTCTTT

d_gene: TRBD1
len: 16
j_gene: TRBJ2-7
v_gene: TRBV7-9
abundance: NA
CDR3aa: CASSLLGWDSTYEQYF
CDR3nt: TGTGCCAGCAGCTTGTTGGGGTGGGACAGTACCTACGAGCAGTACTTC

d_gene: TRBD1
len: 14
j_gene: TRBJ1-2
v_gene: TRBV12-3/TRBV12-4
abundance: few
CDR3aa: CASRAWGQGDGYTF
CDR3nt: TGTGCCAGCAGGGCCTGGGGACAGGGCGACGGCTACACCTTC

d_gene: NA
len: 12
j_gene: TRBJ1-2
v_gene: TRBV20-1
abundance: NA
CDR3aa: CSARPGAMAPTF
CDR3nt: TGCAGTGCTCGACCCGGAGCCATGGCCCCCACCTTC

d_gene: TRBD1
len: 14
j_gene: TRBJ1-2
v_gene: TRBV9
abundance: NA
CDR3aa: CASSALGQGLGYTF
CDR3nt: TGTGCCAGCAGCGCCTTAGGACAGGGGCTTGGCTACACCTTC

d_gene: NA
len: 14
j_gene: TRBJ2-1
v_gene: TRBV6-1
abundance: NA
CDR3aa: CASRGRQVWNEQFF
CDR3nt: TGTGCCAGCAGAGGACGCCAAGTTTGGAATGAGCAGTTCTTC

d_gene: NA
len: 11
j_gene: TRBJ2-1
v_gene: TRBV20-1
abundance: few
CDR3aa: CSASGLNEQFF
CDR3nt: TGCAGTGCTAGTGGTCTCAATGAGCAGTTCTTC

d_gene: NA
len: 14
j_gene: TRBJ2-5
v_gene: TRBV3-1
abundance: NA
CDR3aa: CASSQIGYQETQYF
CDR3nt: TGTGCCAGCAGCCAAATAGGGTACCAAGAGACCCAGTACTTC

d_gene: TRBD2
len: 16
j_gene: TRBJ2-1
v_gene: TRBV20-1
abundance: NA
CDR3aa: CSAREGLARRVDEQFF
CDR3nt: TGCAGTGCTAGAGAGGGACTAGCCCGGAGGGTGGATGAGCAGTTCTTC

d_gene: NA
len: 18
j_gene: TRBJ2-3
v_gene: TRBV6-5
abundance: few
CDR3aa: CASSYTSTIGGWADTQYF
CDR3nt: TGTGCCAGCAGTTACACAAGTACTATAGGGGGGTGGGCAGATACGCAGTATTTT

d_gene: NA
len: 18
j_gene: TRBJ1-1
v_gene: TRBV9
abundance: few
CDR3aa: CASSVGERVGTLSTEAFF
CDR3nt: TGTGCCAGCAGCGTAGGGGAGAGAGTAGGTACGTTGAGCACTGAAGCTTTCTTT

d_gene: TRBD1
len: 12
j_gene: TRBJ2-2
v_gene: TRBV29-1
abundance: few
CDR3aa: CSVTGDTGELFF
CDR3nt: TGCAGCGTTACAGGGGACACCGGGGAGCTGTTTTTT